The rows below give T cell receptor beta chains drawn from one sample of a study of blood T cell repertoires in COVID-19. Repertoires were generated with immunoSEQ multiplex PCR, while TCRdb's copy carries only in-frame clones and drops some. The table lists 100,000 to 150,000 clones, 55% to 75% of them singletons, with about 0.85% in the top ten. Sequencing input: peripheral blood. The receptors derive from a human donor with acute or convalescent COVID-19. The donor label of this sample is uncertain. The CDR3 runs from the conserved cysteine through the conserved F or W. A D gene is named only where the DNA matches it firmly. Only part of the rows carry a size: once, few, many, or a class if the clone is expanded.

j_gene	abundance	d_gene	v_gene	CDR3aa	CDR3nt
TRBJ2-5	-	-	TRBV5-6	CASSLARTGKETQYF	TGTGCCAGCAGCTTGGCTAGGACTGGCAAAGAGACCCAGTACTTC
TRBJ2-3	-	TRBD1	TRBV7-2	CASSLGTGFTDTQYF	TGTGCCAGCAGCTTAGGGACAGGATTCACAGATACGCAGTATTTT
TRBJ2-3	-	TRBD1	TRBV9	CASSVGTGWTDTQYF	TGTGCCAGCAGCGTAGGGACAGGGTGGACAGATACGCAGTATTTT
TRBJ1-3	many	-	TRBV30	CAWSTIVGSGNTIYF	TGTGCCTGGAGTACGATTGTCGGCTCTGGAAACACCATATATTTT
TRBJ1-3	once	TRBD1	TRBV4-1	CASSQDLVGTGYGNTIYF	TGCGCCAGCAGCCAAGATCTTGTCGGGACAGGGTACGGAAACACCATATATTTT
TRBJ1-1	-	TRBD1	TRBV7-3	CASSFSRETGQGAALEFSEAFF	TGTGCCAGCAGCTTTTCTAGGGAGACGGGACAGGGGGCGGCGCTGGAGTTTTCTGAAGCTTTCTTT
TRBJ2-7	-	-	TRBV5-5	CASSLVPGFYEQYF	TGTGCCAGCAGCTTGGTCCCAGGGTTCTACGAGCAGTACTTC
TRBJ2-3	-	TRBD1	TRBV6-5	CASRGQGVSTDTQYF	TGTGCCAGCAGAGGACAGGGGGTAAGCACAGATACGCAGTATTTT
TRBJ2-3	-	TRBD2	TRBV6-5	CASRGLAGGWDTQYF	TGTGCCAGCAGGGGACTAGCGGGGGGCTGGGATACGCAGTATTTT
TRBJ2-5	-	-	TRBV5-4	CASSRRDSMETQYF	TGTGCCAGCAGCCGACGGGACTCTATGGAGACCCAGTACTTC
TRBJ2-5	-	TRBD1	TRBV7-7	CASSRDRETQYF	TGTGCCAGCAGCCGGGACAGAGAGACCCAGTACTTC
TRBJ2-7	-	-	TRBV30	CAWSDWRGQAGEQYF	TGTGCCTGGAGCGACTGGAGAGGACAAGCCGGGGAGCAGTACTTC
TRBJ1-2	-	-	TRBV29-1	CSVGNRETTF	TGCAGCGTTGGAAATAGGGAGACCACCTTC
TRBJ2-3	-	-	TRBV4-2	CASSQGQSTDTQYF	TGTGCCAGCAGCCAAGGCCAGAGCACAGATACGCAGTATTTT
TRBJ2-5	-	TRBD2	TRBV5-1	CASSGVAGGETQYF	TGCGCCAGCAGCGGGGTAGCGGGGGGAGAGACCCAGTACTTC
TRBJ1-1	many	-	TRBV6-2/TRBV6-3	CASSYNFGRGVTEAFF	TGTGCCAGCAGTTATAATTTTGGGAGGGGCGTCACTGAAGCTTTCTTT